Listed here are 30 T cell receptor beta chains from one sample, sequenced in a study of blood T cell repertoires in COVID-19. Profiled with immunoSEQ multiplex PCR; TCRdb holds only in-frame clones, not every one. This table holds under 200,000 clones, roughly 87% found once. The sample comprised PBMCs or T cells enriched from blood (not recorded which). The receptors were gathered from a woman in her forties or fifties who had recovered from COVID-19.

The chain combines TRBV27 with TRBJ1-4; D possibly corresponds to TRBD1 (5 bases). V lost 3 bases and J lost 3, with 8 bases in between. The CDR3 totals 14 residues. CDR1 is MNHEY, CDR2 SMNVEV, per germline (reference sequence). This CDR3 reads CASSFVGANEKLFF. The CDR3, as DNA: TGTGCCAGCAGTTTCGTAGGGGCTAATGAAAAACTGTTTTTT.

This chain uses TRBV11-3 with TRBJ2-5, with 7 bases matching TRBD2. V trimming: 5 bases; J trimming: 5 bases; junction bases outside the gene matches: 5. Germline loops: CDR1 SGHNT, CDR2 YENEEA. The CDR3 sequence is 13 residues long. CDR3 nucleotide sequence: TGTGCCAGCAGCCCCGCGGGAGTGGAGACCCAGTACTTC. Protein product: CASSPAGVETQYF.

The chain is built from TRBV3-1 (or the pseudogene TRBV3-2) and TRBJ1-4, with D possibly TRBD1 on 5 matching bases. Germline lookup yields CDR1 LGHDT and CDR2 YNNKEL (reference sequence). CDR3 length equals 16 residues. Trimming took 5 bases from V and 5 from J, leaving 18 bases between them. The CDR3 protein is CASSSNFGRGNEKLFF. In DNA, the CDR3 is TGTGCCAGCAGCTCGAACTTCGGGAGGGGAAATGAAAAACTGTTTTTT.

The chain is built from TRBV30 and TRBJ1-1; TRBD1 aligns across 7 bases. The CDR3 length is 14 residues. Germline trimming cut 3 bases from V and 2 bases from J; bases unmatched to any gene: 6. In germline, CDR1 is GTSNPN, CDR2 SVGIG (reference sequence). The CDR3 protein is CAWRFGTANTEAFF. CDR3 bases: TGTGCCTGGAGATTCGGGACAGCCAACACTGAAGCTTTCTTT. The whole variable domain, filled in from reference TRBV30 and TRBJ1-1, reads SQTIHQWPATLVQPVGSPLSLECTVEGTSNPNLYWYRQAAGRGLQLLFYSVGIGQISSEVPQNLSASRPQDRQFILSSKKLLLSDSGFYLCAWRFGTANTEAFFGQGTRLTVV.

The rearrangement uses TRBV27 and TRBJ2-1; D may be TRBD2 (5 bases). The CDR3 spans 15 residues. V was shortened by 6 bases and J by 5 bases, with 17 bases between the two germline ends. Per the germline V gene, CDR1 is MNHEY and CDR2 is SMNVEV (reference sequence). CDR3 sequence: CASSPIRGSHNEQFF. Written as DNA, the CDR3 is TGTGCCAGCAGCCCTATTCGAGGGTCTCACAATGAGCAGTTCTTC.

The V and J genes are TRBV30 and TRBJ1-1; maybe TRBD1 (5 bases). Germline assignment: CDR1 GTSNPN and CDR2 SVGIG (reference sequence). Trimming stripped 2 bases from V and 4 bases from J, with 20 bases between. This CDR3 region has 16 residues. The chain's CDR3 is CAWSPSRTHLSTEAFF. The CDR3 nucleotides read TGTGCCTGGAGTCCCTCCCGGACACACTTGAGCACTGAAGCTTTCTTT. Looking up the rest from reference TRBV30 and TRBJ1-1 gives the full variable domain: SQTIHQWPATLVQPVGSPLSLECTVEGTSNPNLYWYRQAAGRGLQLLFYSVGIGQISSEVPQNLSASRPQDRQFILSSKKLLLSDSGFYLCAWSPSRTHLSTEAFFGQGTRLTVV.

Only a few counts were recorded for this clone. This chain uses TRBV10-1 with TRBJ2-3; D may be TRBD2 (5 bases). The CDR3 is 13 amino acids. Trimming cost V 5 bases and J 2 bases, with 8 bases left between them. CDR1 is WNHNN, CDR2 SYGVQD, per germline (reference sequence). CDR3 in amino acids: CASSSGNTDTQYF. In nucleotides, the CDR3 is TGCGCCAGCAGTTCGGGGAACACAGATACGCAGTATTTT.

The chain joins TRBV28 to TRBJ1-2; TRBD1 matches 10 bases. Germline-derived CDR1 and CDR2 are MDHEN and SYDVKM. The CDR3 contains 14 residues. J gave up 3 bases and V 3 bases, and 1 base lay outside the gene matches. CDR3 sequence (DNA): TGTGCCAGCAGTTTGGGACAGGGGTACTATGGCTACACCTTC. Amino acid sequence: CASSLGQGYYGYTF.

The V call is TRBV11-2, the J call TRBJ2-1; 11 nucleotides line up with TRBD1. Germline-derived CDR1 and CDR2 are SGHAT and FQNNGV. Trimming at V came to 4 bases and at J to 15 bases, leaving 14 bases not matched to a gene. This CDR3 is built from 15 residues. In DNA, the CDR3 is TGTGCCAGCAGCTCCCTCCAGGGACAGGGGGGACGGCGGTTCTTC. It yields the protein CASSSLQGQGGRRFF.

Written as DNA, the CDR3 is TGTGCCACCAGCAGAGGCCTTCGGGAACGAAATGAAAAACTGTTTTTT. Protein: CATSRGLRERNEKLFF. The chain recombines TRBV15 with TRBJ1-4; D is undetermined. The CDR3 is made up of 16 amino acids. Between the trimmed V and J ends, which lost 1 base and 5 bases, there was a span of 14 bases. Germline V lookup: CDR1 LNHNV, CDR2 YYDKDF (reference sequence).

The CDR3 is CASSFLGLAGATGELFF. In nucleotides, the CDR3 is TGTGCCAGCAGTTTCCTTGGACTAGCGGGAGCAACCGGGGAGCTGTTTTTT. V usage is TRBV28 and J usage is TRBJ2-2, with 13 bases matching TRBD2. The V segment lost 3 bases and the J segment 5 bases; nucleotides outside the gene matches: 6. The CDR3 has 17 residues. Per the germline V gene, CDR1 is MDHEN and CDR2 is SYDVKM.

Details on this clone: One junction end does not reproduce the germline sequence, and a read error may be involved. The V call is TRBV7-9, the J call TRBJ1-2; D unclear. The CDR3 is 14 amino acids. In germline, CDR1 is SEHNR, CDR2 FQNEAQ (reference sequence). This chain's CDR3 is CASNPGGVYYDYTF. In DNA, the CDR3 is TGTGCCAGCAACCCGGGCGGGGTCTACTATGACTACACCTTC.

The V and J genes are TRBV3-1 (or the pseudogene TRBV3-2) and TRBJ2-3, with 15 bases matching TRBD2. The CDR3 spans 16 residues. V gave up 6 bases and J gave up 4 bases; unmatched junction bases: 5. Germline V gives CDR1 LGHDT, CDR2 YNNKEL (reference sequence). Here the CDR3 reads CASRPGTSGRSDTQYF. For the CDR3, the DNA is TGTGCCAGCAGACCGGGGACTAGCGGGAGGTCAGATACGCAGTATTTT.

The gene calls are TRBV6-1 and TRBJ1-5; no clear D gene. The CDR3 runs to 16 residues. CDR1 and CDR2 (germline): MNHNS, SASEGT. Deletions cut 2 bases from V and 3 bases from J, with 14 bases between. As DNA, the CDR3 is TGTGCCAGCAGTGAAATTTTCACGGGGAACAATCAGCCCCAGCATTTT. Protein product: CASSEIFTGNNQPQHF.

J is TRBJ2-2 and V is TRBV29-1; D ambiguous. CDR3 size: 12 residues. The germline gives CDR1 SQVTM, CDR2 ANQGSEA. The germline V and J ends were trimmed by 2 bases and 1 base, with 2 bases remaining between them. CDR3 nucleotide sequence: TGCAGCGTTGAACGGAACACCGGGGAGCTGTTTTTT. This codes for CSVERNTGELFF.

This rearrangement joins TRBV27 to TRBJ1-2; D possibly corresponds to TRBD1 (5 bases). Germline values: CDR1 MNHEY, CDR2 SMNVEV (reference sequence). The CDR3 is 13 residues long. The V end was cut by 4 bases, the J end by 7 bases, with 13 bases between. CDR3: CASSSTLGAGYTF. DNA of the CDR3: TGTGCCAGCAGTTCCACGCTAGGGGCTGGCTACACCTTC.

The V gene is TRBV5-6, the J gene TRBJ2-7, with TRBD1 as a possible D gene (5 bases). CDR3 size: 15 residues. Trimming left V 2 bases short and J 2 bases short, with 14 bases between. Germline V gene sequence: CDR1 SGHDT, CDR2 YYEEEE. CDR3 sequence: CASSLGVGAAYEQYF. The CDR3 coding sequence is TGTGCCAGCAGCTTAGGGGTAGGGGCAGCCTACGAGCAGTACTTC.

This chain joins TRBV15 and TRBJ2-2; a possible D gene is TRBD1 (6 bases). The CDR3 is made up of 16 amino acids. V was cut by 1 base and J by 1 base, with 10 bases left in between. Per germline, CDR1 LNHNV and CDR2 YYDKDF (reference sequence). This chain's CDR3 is CATSRVQGRNTGELFF. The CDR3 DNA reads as TGTGCCACCAGCAGAGTCCAGGGGAGGAACACCGGGGAGCTGTTTTTT.

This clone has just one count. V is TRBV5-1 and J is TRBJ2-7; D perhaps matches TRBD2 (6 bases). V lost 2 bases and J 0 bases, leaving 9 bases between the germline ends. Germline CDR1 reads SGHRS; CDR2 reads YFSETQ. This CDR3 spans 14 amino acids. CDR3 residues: CASSFGGSSYEQYF. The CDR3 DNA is TGCGCCAGCAGCTTTGGAGGGTCCTCCTACGAGCAGTACTTC.

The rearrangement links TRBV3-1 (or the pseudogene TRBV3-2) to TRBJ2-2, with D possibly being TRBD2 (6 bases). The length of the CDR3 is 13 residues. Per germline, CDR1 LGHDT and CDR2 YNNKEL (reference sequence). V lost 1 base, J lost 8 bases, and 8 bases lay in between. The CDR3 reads CASSQGGEGELFF. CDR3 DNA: TGTGCCAGCAGCCAAGGCGGGGAAGGGGAGCTGTTTTTT.

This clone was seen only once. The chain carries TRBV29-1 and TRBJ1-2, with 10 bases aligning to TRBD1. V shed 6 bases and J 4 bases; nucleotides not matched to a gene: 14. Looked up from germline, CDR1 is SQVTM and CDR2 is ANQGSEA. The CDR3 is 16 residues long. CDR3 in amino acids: CSVLTWDRGESYGYTF. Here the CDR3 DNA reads TGCAGCGTGTTAACCTGGGACAGGGGTGAATCCTATGGCTACACCTTC.

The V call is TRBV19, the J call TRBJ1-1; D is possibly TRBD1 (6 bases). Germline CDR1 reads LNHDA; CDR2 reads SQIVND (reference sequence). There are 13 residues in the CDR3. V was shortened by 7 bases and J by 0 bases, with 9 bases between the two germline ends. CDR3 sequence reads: CASIRGLNTEAFF. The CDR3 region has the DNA TGTGCCAGTATCAGGGGCTTGAACACTGAAGCTTTCTTT.

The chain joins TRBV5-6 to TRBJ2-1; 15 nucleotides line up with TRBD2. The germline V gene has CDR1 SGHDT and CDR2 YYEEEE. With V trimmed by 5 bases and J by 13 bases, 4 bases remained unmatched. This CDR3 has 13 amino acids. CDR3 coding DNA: TGTGCCAGCAGACCGGGACTAGCGGGAGGACAGTTCTTC. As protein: CASRPGLAGGQFF.

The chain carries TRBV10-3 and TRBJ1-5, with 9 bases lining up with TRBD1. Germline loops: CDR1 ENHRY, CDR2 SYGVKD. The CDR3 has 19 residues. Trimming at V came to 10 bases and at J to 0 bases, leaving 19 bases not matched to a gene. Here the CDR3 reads CATQFYRTGAPNSNQPQHF. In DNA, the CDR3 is TGTGCCACCCAGTTTTATCGGACAGGGGCTCCCAATAGCAATCAGCCCCAGCATTTT.

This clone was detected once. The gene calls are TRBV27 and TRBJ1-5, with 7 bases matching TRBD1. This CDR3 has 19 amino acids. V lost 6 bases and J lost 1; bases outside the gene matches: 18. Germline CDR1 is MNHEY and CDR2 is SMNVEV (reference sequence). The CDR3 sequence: CASRPSRQGIVVSNQPQHF. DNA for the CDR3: TGTGCCAGCAGGCCGTCCCGACAGGGAATAGTAGTGAGCAATCAGCCCCAGCATTTT.

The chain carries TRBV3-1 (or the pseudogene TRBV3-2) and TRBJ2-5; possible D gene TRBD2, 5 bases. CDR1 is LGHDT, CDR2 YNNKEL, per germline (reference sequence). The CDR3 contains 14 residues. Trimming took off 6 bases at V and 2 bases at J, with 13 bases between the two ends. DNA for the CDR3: TGTGCCAGCAGATTCTCCTCGGGGCAAGAGACCCAGTACTTC. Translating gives CASRFSSGQETQYF.

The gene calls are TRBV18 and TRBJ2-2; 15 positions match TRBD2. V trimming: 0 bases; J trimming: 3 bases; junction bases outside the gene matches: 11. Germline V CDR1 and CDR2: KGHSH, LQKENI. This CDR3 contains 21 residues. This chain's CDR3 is CASSPPPRTSGRAGHTGELFF. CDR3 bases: TGTGCCAGCTCACCACCTCCTCGGACTAGCGGGAGGGCCGGTCACACCGGGGAGCTGTTTTTT. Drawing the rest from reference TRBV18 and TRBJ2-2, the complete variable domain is NAGVMQNPRHLVRRRGQEARLRCSPMKGHSHVYWYRQLPEEGLKFMVYLQKENIIDESGMPKERFSAEFPKEGPSILRIQQVVRGDSAAYFCASSPPPRTSGRAGHTGELFFGEGSRLTVL.

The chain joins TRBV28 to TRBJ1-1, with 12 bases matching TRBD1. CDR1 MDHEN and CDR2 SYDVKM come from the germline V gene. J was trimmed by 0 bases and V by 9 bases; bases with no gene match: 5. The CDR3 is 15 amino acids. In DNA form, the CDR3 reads TGTGCCAGTCCGGGACAGGGGGCGATGAACACTGAAGCTTTCTTT. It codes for CASPGQGAMNTEAFF.

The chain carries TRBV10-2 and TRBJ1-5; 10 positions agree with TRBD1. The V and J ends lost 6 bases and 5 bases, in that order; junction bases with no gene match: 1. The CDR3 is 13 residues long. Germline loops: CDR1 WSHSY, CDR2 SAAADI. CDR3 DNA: TGCGCCAGCAGAGGACAGGGGGATCAGCCCCAGCATTTT. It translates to CASRGQGDQPQHF.

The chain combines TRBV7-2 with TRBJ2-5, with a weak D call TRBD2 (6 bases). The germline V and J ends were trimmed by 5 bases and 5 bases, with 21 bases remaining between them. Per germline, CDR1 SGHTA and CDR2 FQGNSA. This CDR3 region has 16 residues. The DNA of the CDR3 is TGTGCCAGCAGCGCCCAGGGAGGTACCCTGGGGGAGACCCAGTACTTC. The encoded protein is CASSAQGGTLGETQYF.